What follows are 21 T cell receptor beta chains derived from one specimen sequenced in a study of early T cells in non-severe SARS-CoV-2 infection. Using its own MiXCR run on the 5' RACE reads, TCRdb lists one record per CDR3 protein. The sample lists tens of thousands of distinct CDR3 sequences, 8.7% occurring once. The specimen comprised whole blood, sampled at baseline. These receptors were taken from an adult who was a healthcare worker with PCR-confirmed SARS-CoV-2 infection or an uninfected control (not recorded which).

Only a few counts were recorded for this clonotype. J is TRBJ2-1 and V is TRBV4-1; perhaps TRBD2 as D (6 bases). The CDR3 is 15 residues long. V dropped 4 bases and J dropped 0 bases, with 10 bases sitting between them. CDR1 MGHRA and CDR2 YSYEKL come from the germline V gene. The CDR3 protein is CASSLSGYSYNEQFF. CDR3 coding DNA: TGCGCCAGCAGCCTTAGCGGCTACTCCTACAATGAGCAGTTCTTC.

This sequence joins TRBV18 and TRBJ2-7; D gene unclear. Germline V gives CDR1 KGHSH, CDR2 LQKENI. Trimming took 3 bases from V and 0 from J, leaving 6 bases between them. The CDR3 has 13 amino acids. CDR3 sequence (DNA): TGTGCCAGCTCACCCTATAGCTCCTACGAGCAGTACTTC. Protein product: CASSPYSSYEQYF.

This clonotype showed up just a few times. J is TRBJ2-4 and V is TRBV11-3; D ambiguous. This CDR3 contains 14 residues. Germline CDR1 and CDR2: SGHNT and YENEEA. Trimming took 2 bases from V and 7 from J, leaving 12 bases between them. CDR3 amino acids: CASSLRVVDNIQYF. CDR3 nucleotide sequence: TGTGCCAGCAGCTTAAGGGTTGTTGACAACATTCAGTACTTC.

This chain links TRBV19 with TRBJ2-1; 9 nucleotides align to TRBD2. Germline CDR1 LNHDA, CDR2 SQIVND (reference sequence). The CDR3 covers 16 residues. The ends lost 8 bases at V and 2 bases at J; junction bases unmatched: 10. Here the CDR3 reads CASLPYGGRAYNEQFF. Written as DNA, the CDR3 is TGTGCCAGTCTTCCGTATGGCGGGAGGGCCTACAATGAGCAGTTCTTC.

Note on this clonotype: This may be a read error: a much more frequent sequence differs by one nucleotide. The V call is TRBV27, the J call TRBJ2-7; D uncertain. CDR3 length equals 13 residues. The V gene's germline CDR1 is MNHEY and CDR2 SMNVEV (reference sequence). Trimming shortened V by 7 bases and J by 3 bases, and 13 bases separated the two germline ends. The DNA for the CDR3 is TGTGCCAGCACCCTGGAACCTAACTACGAGCAGTACTTC. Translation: CASTLEPNYEQYF.

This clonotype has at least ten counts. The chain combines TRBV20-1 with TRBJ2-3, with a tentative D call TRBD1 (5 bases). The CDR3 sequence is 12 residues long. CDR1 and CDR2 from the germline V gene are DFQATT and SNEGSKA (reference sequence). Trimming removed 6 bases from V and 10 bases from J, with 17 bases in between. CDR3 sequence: CSADPGVGAQYF. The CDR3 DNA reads TGCAGTGCCGACCCGGGCGTAGGGGCGCAGTATTTT.

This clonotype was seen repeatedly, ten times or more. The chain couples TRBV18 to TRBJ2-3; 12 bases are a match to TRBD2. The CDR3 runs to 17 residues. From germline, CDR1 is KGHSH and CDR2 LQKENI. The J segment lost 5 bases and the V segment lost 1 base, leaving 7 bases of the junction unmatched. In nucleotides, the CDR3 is TGTGCCAGCTCACCACTTTTGACTAGCGGGAGACAAGATACGCAGTATTTT. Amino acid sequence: CASSPLLTSGRQDTQYF.

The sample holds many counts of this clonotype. The CDR3 spells CASSLRDTLSYEQYF. The CDR3, as DNA: TGTGCCAGCAGCTTGCGGGACACCCTGAGCTACGAGCAGTACTTC. The chain carries TRBV7-9 and TRBJ2-7; TRBD1 or TRBD2 may be the D gene (6 bases each). V shed 3 bases and J shed 3 bases, with 15 bases lying between them. This CDR3 region has 15 residues. The germline CDR1 and CDR2 sequences are SEHNR and FQNEAQ (reference sequence). Based on the CDR3 plus reference TRBV7-9 and TRBJ2-7, the full variable domain is DTGVSQNPRHKITKRGQNVTFRCDPISEHNRLYWYRQTLGQGPEFLTYFQNEAQLEKSRLLSDRFSAERPKGSFSTLEIQRTEQGDSAMYLCASSLRDTLSYEQYFGPGTRLTVT.

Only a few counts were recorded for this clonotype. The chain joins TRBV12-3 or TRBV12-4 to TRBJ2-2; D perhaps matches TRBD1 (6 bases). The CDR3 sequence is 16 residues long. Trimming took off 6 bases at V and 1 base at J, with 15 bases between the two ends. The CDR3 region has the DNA TGTGCCAGCAGATCGAACAGGGTACGGAACACCGGGGAGCTGTTTTTT. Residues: CASRSNRVRNTGELFF.

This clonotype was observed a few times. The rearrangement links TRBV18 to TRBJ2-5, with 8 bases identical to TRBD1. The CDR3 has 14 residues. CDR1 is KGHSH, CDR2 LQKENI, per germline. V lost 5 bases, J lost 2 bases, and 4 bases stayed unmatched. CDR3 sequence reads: CASSWTGRQETQYF. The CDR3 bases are TGTGCCAGCTCATGGACAGGGAGACAAGAGACCCAGTACTTC.

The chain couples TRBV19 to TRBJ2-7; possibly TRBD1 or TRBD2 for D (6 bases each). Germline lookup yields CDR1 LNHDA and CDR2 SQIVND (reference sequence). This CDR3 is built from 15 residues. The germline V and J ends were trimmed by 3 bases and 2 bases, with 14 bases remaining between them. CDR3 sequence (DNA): TGTGCCAGTAGTATCGTGGGGGGCCCACCCTACGAGCAGTACTTC. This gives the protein CASSIVGGPPYEQYF.

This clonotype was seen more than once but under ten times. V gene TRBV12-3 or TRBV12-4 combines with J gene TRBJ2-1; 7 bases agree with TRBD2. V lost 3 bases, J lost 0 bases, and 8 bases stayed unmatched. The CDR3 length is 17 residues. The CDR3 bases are TGTGCCAGCAGTTTTTTTAGCGGGCCGAGCTCCTACAATGAGCAGTTCTTC. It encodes CASSFFSGPSSYNEQFF.

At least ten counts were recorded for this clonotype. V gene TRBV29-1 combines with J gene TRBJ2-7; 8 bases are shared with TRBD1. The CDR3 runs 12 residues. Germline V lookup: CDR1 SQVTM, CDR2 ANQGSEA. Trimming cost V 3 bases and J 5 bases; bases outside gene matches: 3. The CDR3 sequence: CSVEGQAHEQYF. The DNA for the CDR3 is TGCAGCGTTGAGGGACAGGCCCACGAGCAGTACTTC.

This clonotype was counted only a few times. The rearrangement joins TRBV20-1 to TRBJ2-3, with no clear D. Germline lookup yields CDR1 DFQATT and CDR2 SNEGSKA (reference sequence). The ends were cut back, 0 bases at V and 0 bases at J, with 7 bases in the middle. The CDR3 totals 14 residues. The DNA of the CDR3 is TGCAGTGCTAGAGATGTCCAGAGCACAGATACGCAGTATTTT. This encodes CSARDVQSTDTQYF.

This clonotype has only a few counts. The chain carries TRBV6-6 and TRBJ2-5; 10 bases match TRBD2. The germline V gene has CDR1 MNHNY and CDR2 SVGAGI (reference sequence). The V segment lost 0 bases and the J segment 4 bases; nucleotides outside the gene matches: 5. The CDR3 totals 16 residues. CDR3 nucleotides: TGTGCCAGCAGTTACTCAGGAGCGGGGGGGAGAGAGACCCAGTACTTC. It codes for CASSYSGAGGRETQYF.

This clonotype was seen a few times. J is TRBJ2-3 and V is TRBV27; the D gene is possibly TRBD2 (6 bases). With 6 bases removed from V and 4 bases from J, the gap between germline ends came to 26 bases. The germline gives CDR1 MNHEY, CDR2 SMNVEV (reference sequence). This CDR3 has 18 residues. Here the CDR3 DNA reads TGTGCCAGCAGCCCACGTCAGTGGTCTGGCGGGGCATCAGATACGCAGTATTTT. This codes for CASSPRQWSGGASDTQYF.

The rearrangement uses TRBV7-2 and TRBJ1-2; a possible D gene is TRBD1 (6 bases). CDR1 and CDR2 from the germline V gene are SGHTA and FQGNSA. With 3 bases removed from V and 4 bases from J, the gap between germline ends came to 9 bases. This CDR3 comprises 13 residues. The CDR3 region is CASSFGQLYGYTF. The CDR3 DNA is TGTGCCAGCAGCTTTGGACAGCTCTATGGCTACACCTTC.

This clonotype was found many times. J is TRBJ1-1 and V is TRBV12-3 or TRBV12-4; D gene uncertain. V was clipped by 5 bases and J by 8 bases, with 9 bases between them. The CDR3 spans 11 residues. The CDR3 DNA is TGTGCCAGCAGTGCGGGTCCCGAAGCTTTCTTT. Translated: CASSAGPEAFF.

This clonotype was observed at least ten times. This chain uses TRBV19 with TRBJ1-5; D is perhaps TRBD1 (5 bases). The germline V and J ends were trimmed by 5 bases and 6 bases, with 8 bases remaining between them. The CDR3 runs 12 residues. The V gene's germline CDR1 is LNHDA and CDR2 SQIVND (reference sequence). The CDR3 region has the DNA TGTGCCAGTAGTTGGGGCAGTCAGCCCCAGCATTTT. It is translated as CASSWGSQPQHF.

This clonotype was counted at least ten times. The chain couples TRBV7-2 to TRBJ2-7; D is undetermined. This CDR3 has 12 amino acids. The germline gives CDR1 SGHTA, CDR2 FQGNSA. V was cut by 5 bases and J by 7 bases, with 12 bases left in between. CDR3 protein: CASSPYLGEQYF. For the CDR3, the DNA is TGTGCCAGCAGCCCCTACCTGGGGGAGCAGTACTTC.

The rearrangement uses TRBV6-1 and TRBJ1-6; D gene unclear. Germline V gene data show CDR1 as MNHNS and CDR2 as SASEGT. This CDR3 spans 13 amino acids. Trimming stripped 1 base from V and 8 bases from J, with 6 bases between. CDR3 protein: CASSEENYSPLHF. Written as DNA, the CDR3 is TGTGCCAGCAGTGAAGAAAATTATTCACCCCTCCACTTT.